These 27 T cell receptor beta chains were sequenced from one sample in a study of blood T cell repertoires in COVID-19. Sequencing used immunoSEQ multiplex PCR; TCRdb keeps in-frame clones, though not all of them. The top ten clones hold around 1.2% of a sample with just under 300,000 clones, around 87% of them seen once. The sample comprised peripheral blood. The receptor set was obtained from a man between 65 and 80 years old with acute or convalescent COVID-19.

The chain employs TRBV27 and TRBJ2-7, with D tentatively TRBD1 (5 bases). Germline V gene data show CDR1 as MNHEY and CDR2 as SMNVEV (reference sequence). The CDR3 sequence is 12 residues long. Trimming took 6 bases from V and 7 from J, leaving 13 bases between them. The CDR3 coding sequence is TGTGCCAGCAGACGACCTGCAGGGGAGCAGTACTTC. Translated, it gives CASRRPAGEQYF.

This clone has a handful of counts. The gene calls are TRBV19 and TRBJ1-1, with a weak D call TRBD1 (5 bases). In germline, CDR1 is LNHDA, CDR2 SQIVND (reference sequence). The CDR3 is 15 amino acids. Trimming cost V 2 bases and J 1 base, with 11 bases left between them. CDR3 coding DNA: TGTGCCAGTAGTATAAGGGCCCAGGGGAACACTGAAGCTTTCTTT. It encodes CASSIRAQGNTEAFF.

This chain links TRBV28 with TRBJ1-1; D gene uncertain. The germline gives CDR1 MDHEN, CDR2 SYDVKM. With 6 bases removed from V and 0 bases from J, the gap between germline ends came to 8 bases. The CDR3 runs 13 residues. CDR3 sequence (DNA): TGTGCCAGCAGGGAGGCCCTGAACACTGAAGCTTTCTTT. Translation: CASREALNTEAFF.

The V gene is TRBV2, the J gene TRBJ1-5; tentative D call: TRBD1 (6 bases). Germline V lookup: CDR1 SNHLY, CDR2 FYNNEI. This CDR3 spans 14 amino acids. The V end lost 7 bases, the J end lost 3 bases, and 13 bases lay between the germline ends. CDR3 sequence: CASTFGQINQPQHF. In DNA, the CDR3 is TGTGCCAGCACCTTCGGACAGATCAATCAGCCCCAGCATTTT. Variable domain in full (rest from reference TRBV2 and TRBJ1-5): EPEVTQTPSHQVTQMGQEVILRCVPISNHLYFYWYRQILGQKVEFLVSFYNNEISEKSEIFDDQFSVERPDGSNFTLKIRSTKLEDSAMYFCASTFGQINQPQHFGDGTRLSIL.

V usage is TRBV5-1 and J usage is TRBJ2-3; possibly TRBD2 for D (6 bases). The CDR3 extends over 15 amino acids. V lost 3 bases and J 2 bases, leaving 13 bases between the germline ends. Germline CDR1 reads SGHRS; CDR2 reads YFSETQ. In DNA, the CDR3 is TGCGCCAGCAGCTGGGGAGCGGGCTTCACAGATACGCAGTATTTT. Protein sequence: CASSWGAGFTDTQYF.

This clone was detected only once. The chain employs TRBV11-2 and TRBJ1-3; no clear D. Germline V lookup: CDR1 SGHAT, CDR2 FQNNGV. This CDR3 has 12 amino acids. V lost 5 bases and J lost 2, with 4 bases in between. CDR3 coding DNA: TGTGCCAGCAGCCTTACTGGAAACACCATATATTTT. This translates into CASSLTGNTIYF.

The chain combines TRBV5-1 with TRBJ2-7; 10 bases are shared with TRBD2. Germline V CDR1 and CDR2: SGHRS, YFSETQ. The CDR3 covers 14 residues. V trimming: 4 bases; J trimming: 4 bases; junction bases outside the gene matches: 5. For the CDR3, the DNA is TGCGCCAGCAGCCTGTGGACTAGCGGTTACGAGCAGTACTTC. It yields the protein CASSLWTSGYEQYF.

The chain combines TRBV7-8 with TRBJ1-1; 7 nucleotides line up with TRBD1. This CDR3 region has 16 residues. V gave up 1 base and J gave up 0 bases; unmatched junction bases: 5. Germline lookup yields CDR1 SGHVS and CDR2 FQNEAQ. The CDR3 DNA follows: TGTGCCAGCAGCTTAGGGGCAGGGGGAGTGAACACTGAAGCTTTCTTT. Translating gives CASSLGAGGVNTEAFF.

V usage is TRBV5-4 and J usage is TRBJ1-3, with D possibly being TRBD1 (6 bases). Germline-derived CDR1 and CDR2 are SGHNT and YYREEE (reference sequence). The V and J ends lost 4 bases and 3 bases respectively, with 14 bases between them. CDR3 length: 15 amino acids. The CDR3 nucleotides are TGTGCCAGCAGCCCAACAGGGTCGGGTGGAAACACCATATATTTT. Translation gives CASSPTGSGGNTIYF.

This clone was seen just once. The rearrangement uses TRBV13 and TRBJ1-3, with TRBD1 matching over 7 bases. V trimming: 0 bases; J trimming: 0 bases; junction bases outside the gene matches: 2. CDR1 is PRHDT, CDR2 FYEKMQ, per germline (reference sequence). This CDR3 region has 16 residues. The CDR3, as DNA: TGTGCCAGCAGCTTAGGGACAGGGCTCTCTGGAAACACCATATATTTT. It translates to CASSLGTGLSGNTIYF.

The chain recombines TRBV5-1 with TRBJ1-2; the match to TRBD1 covers 9 bases. The CDR3 loop spans 14 amino acids. Germline-derived CDR1 and CDR2 are SGHRS and YFSETQ. V gave up 0 bases and J gave up 4 bases; unmatched junction bases: 1. For the CDR3, the DNA is TGCGCCAGCAGCTTGGGGACAGGGGTCTATGGCTACACCTTC. Protein: CASSLGTGVYGYTF. The full variable domain, with the rest looked up from reference TRBV5-1 and TRBJ1-2, is KAGVTQTPRYLIKTRGQQVTLSCSPISGHRSVSWYQQTPGQGLQFLFEYFSETQRNKGNFPGRFSGRQFSNSRSEMNVSTLELGDSALYLCASSLGTGVYGYTFGSGTRLTVV.

The chain couples TRBV2 to TRBJ2-6; 9 bases match TRBD1. The junction had 7 bases not matched to a gene; V was cut back by 6 bases and J by 1 base. CDR3 size: 17 residues. Germline assignment: CDR1 SNHLY and CDR2 FYNNEI. DNA for the CDR3: TGTGCCAGCAGACCCGGGACAGGGAATTCTGGGGCCAACGTCCTGACTTTC. Its protein is CASRPGTGNSGANVLTF.

The J gene is TRBJ2-7, the V gene TRBV5-1, with 12 bases that match TRBD2. V lost 4 bases to trimming and J lost 5 bases; unmatched junction nucleotides: 16. The germline V gene has CDR1 SGHRS and CDR2 YFSETQ. The length of the CDR3 is 18 residues. The CDR3 region has the DNA TGCGCCAGCAGCCCAAGGACTAGCGGGATACGAACCAGGAACGAGCAGTACTTC. Translating gives CASSPRTSGIRTRNEQYF.

This rearrangement joins TRBV29-1 to TRBJ2-3; 9 nucleotides align to TRBD2. The ends lost 5 bases at V and 1 base at J; junction bases unmatched: 4. CDR3 size: 14 residues. Germline V gene lookup returns CDR1 SQVTM and CDR2 ANQGSEA. The CDR3 DNA is TGCAGCGTTTCCTGGACTAGCGGCACAGATACGCAGTATTTT. Protein sequence: CSVSWTSGTDTQYF.

With respect to this clone: Other nucleotide sequences in the sample specify the same CDR3. This chain uses TRBV6-2 or TRBV6-3 with TRBJ1-1; D is uncertain. The CDR3 loop spans 12 amino acids. Germline V gene data show CDR1 as MNHEY and CDR2 as SVGEGT. V dropped 6 bases and J dropped 2 bases, with 7 bases sitting between them. CDR3: CASSSVNTEAFF. The CDR3 nucleotides read TGTGCCAGCAGCTCCGTTAACACTGAAGCTTTCTTT.

This clone was picked up one time. The chain uses TRBV5-1 and TRBJ2-7, with D maybe TRBD2 (7 bases). Trimming left V 5 bases short and J 6 bases short, with 24 bases between. The germline CDR1 and CDR2 sequences are SGHRS and YFSETQ. The CDR3 is 16 amino acids. CDR3 in amino acids: CASRGGEGHPGGEQYF. Here the CDR3 DNA reads TGCGCCAGCAGGGGCGGGGAGGGACACCCGGGAGGCGAGCAGTACTTC.

This rearrangement joins TRBV7-2 to TRBJ2-2; 8 bases are a match to TRBD1. The CDR3 covers 15 residues. Germline CDR1 SGHTA, CDR2 FQGNSA. J gave up 4 bases and V 5 bases, and 6 bases lay outside the gene matches. CDR3 loop: CASSPRQGTTGELFF. The CDR3 nucleotides are TGTGCCAGCAGCCCCCGACAGGGGACCACCGGGGAGCTGTTTTTT.

The V and J genes are TRBV28 and TRBJ2-7; 11 bases are shared with TRBD2. The CDR3 spans 15 residues. The germline CDR1 and CDR2 sequences are MDHEN and SYDVKM. With V trimmed by 5 bases and J by 3 bases, 6 bases remained unmatched. CDR3 in DNA: TGTGCCAGCAGTCGGCTAGCGGGGGGACTCTACGAGCAGTACTTC. Protein: CASSRLAGGLYEQYF.

The chain links TRBV12-3 or TRBV12-4 to TRBJ1-5; unclear D gene. The CDR3 spans 13 residues. Trimming cost V 8 bases and J 0 bases, with 8 bases left between them. The CDR3: CASEGGSNQPQHF. CDR3 nucleotide sequence: TGTGCCAGCGAGGGCGGTAGCAATCAGCCCCAGCATTTT.

This rearrangement joins TRBV28 to TRBJ1-2; D gene unclear. Trimming removed 5 bases from V and 4 bases from J, with 14 bases in between. CDR1 and CDR2 from the germline V gene are MDHEN and SYDVKM. This CDR3 has 14 amino acids. This chain's CDR3 is CASSAVLASYGYTF. The CDR3 nucleotides are TGTGCCAGCAGTGCGGTGCTCGCAAGCTATGGCTACACCTTC.

V and J are TRBV28 and TRBJ2-7, with D perhaps TRBD2 (5 bases). V lost 5 bases and J 3 bases, leaving 14 bases between the germline ends. The CDR3 spans 14 residues. Germline V gives CDR1 MDHEN, CDR2 SYDVKM. CDR3 nucleotide sequence: TGTGCCAGCAGTCCCCTTTCGGGATTCTACGAGCAGTACTTC. Translating gives CASSPLSGFYEQYF. The complete variable domain, with remaining parts taken from reference TRBV28 and TRBJ2-7, reads DVKVTQSSRYLVKRTGEKVFLECVQDMDHENMFWYRQDPGLGLRLIYFSYDVKMKEKGDIPEGYSVSREKKERFSLILESASTNQTSMYLCASSPLSGFYEQYFGPGTRLTVT.

The rearrangement links TRBV4-3 to TRBJ2-1; TRBD2 might be the D (6 bases). Germline lookup yields CDR1 LGHNA and CDR2 YSLEER. Trimming shortened V by 3 bases and J by 15 bases, and 27 bases separated the two germline ends. CDR3 size: 16 residues. The CDR3 is CASSQDDLGGGTKVFF. As DNA, the CDR3 is TGCGCCAGCAGCCAGGACGACTTGGGCGGAGGGACCAAAGTGTTCTTC.

This sequence joins TRBV6-5 and TRBJ2-7; TRBD2 might be the D (7 bases). Germline V gives CDR1 MNHEY, CDR2 SVGAGI. Trimming cost V 6 bases and J 6 bases, with 18 bases left between them. CDR3 size: 14 residues. CDR3 nucleotide sequence: TGTGCCAGCAGAATGGGCCCGAGGGGGGGCGAGCAGTACTTC. This codes for CASRMGPRGGEQYF.

The chain couples TRBV27 to TRBJ2-5, with 10 bases matching TRBD2. This CDR3 has 15 residues. V lost 6 bases, J lost 5 bases, and 9 bases stayed unmatched. Germline CDR1 and CDR2: MNHEY and SMNVEV (reference sequence). The CDR3 DNA follows: TGTGCCAGCAGCCCGACCCTAGCGGGAGTTGAGACCCAGTACTTC. This encodes CASSPTLAGVETQYF.

The chain has TRBV5-1 and TRBJ2-5, with D possibly matching TRBD1 (8 bases). Trimming removed 4 bases from V and 5 bases from J, with 18 bases in between. The CDR3 is 15 residues long. Per the germline V gene, CDR1 is SGHRS and CDR2 is YFSETQ. The CDR3 reads CASSRFGQGGETQYF. DNA for the CDR3: TGCGCCAGCAGCCGGTTCGGACAGGGAGGGGAGACCCAGTACTTC. Based on the CDR3 plus reference TRBV5-1 and TRBJ2-5, the full variable domain is KAGVTQTPRYLIKTRGQQVTLSCSPISGHRSVSWYQQTPGQGLQFLFEYFSETQRNKGNFPGRFSGRQFSNSRSEMNVSTLELGDSALYLCASSRFGQGGETQYFGPGTRLLVL.

This chain links TRBV28 with TRBJ1-5; tentatively, D is TRBD1 (6 bases). Per germline, CDR1 MDHEN and CDR2 SYDVKM. V gave up 3 bases and J gave up 5 bases, with 14 bases separating them. The CDR3 contains 15 residues. This CDR3 reads CASSLGAGAHQPQHF. The DNA of the CDR3 is TGTGCCAGCAGTTTGGGGGCAGGGGCTCATCAGCCCCAGCATTTT. Variable domain in full (rest from reference TRBV28 and TRBJ1-5): DVKVTQSSRYLVKRTGEKVFLECVQDMDHENMFWYRQDPGLGLRLIYFSYDVKMKEKGDIPEGYSVSREKKERFSLILESASTNQTSMYLCASSLGAGAHQPQHFGDGTRLSIL.

The J gene is TRBJ1-6, the V gene TRBV7-9; a possible D gene is TRBD1 (5 bases). V was cut by 3 bases and J by 9 bases, with 15 bases left in between. In germline, CDR1 is SEHNR, CDR2 FQNEAQ (reference sequence). CDR3 length equals 15 residues. The CDR3 coding sequence is TGTGCCAGCAGCTTTGGGGCAACGGGAGTTTCACCCCTCCACTTT. This encodes CASSFGATGVSPLHF.